A single sample gave rise to the 10 T cell receptor beta chains below, sequenced in a study of Ad26.COV2.S vaccination and SARS-CoV-2 variants (dated by TCRdb to about 2021). Library preparation used the immunoSEQ multiplex PCR assay. As stored in TCRdb, this immuneACCESS dataset retains in-frame rearrangements with V and J assigned. A fraction of the clones does not appear; measured against another copy, unresolved V genes explain less than half of the discrepancy, and the remainder lacks a known reason. The sample records around 500,000 clones, about 88% of which are singletons. The ten most abundant clones make up 1.7% of the sample. The label giving this sample's treatment or condition can be read as: about 20 received Ad26.COV2.S at low or high dose, single or two shots; 5 received placebo; per-sample allocation not given. For vaccine and placebo recipients, the sequenced repertoires came from samples collected on day 63 after the first injection.

The sequencing used peripheral blood, collected in a trial of Ad26.COV2.S vaccine versus placebo. The receptors come from a person aged 18-65 years who received the Ad26.COV2.S COVID-19 vaccine or a placebo.

The gene calls are TRBV15 and TRBJ2-5, with D possibly matching TRBD1 (5 bases). V lost 0 bases to trimming and J lost 5 bases, with 10 bases between them. CDR1 is LNHNV and CDR2 is YYDKDF in the germline V gene (reference sequence). The CDR3 totals 14 residues. In DNA, the CDR3 is TGTGCCACCAGCAGAGACAGGGCAGTGGAGACCCAGTACTTC. This translates into CATSRDRAVETQYF.

The chain employs TRBV2 and TRBJ2-5; TRBD2 matches 7 bases. V shed 2 bases, J shed 5 bases, and the junction held 5 bases outside the gene matches. The CDR3 consists of 14 residues. The germline gives CDR1 SNHLY, CDR2 FYNNEI. The CDR3 loop is CASSEQRDAETQYF. Here the CDR3 DNA reads TGTGCCAGCAGTGAACAGCGGGACGCGGAGACCCAGTACTTC.

This clone was seen once. CDR3 nucleotides: TGTGCCAGCACAGAGACCAGGGATGGCTACACCTTC. Its protein is CASTETRDGYTF. The chain uses TRBV6-6 and TRBJ1-2; a weak D match, TRBD1 (5 bases). CDR1 is MNHNY, CDR2 SVGAGI, per germline (reference sequence). V was clipped by 7 bases and J by 6 bases, with 12 bases between them. This CDR3 contains 12 residues.

The gene calls are TRBV7-2 and TRBJ1-5; no clear D. The CDR3 is made up of 14 amino acids. Trimming cost V 5 bases and J 4 bases, with 12 bases left between them. CDR1 and CDR2 from the germline V gene are SGHTA and FQGNSA. CDR3: CASSTRVGNQPQHF. In nucleotides, the CDR3 is TGTGCCAGCAGCACGAGGGTGGGAAATCAGCCCCAGCATTTT.

The J gene is TRBJ1-4, the V gene TRBV11-2, with D hard to call. The V end was cut by 1 base, the J end by 7 bases, with 10 bases between. There are 14 residues in the CDR3. CDR1 SGHAT and CDR2 FQNNGV come from the germline V gene. For the CDR3, the DNA is TGTGCCAGCAGCTTAGGACTGAACGGTGAAAAACTGTTTTTT. Its protein is CASSLGLNGEKLFF.

This chain uses TRBV6-5 with TRBJ1-3; D not certain. CDR3 size: 14 residues. V was clipped by 4 bases and J by 4 bases, with 11 bases between them. The germline gives CDR1 MNHEY, CDR2 SVGAGI. In DNA, the CDR3 is TGTGCCAGCAGTTTCCAATCAGGAGGAAACACCATATATTTT. Residues: CASSFQSGGNTIYF.

This rearrangement joins TRBV7-9 to TRBJ2-1; D tentatively fits TRBD1 or TRBD2 (5 bases each). CDR1 SEHNR and CDR2 FQNEAQ come from the germline V gene (reference sequence). The CDR3 covers 12 residues. V lost 1 base and J 13 bases, leaving 11 bases between the germline ends. The CDR3 sequence: CASSLGGVLQFF. In DNA form, the CDR3 reads TGTGCCAGCAGCTTAGGAGGGGTTTTACAGTTCTTC.

This chain joins TRBV7-2 and TRBJ2-5; tentative D call: TRBD1 (6 bases). This CDR3 has 12 amino acids. CDR1 SGHTA and CDR2 FQGNSA come from the germline V gene. V was cut by 8 bases and J by 0 bases, with 7 bases left in between. The chain's CDR3 is CASGTYQETQYF. The CDR3 region has the DNA TGTGCCAGCGGGACATACCAAGAGACCCAGTACTTC.

This chain links TRBV28 with TRBJ1-2, with a weak D call TRBD1 (5 bases). V was shortened by 8 bases and J by 2 bases, with 12 bases between the two germline ends. The germline gives CDR1 MDHEN, CDR2 SYDVKM. This CDR3 is 13 amino acids long. The CDR3 spells CASGGLLNYGYTF. The CDR3 DNA sequence: TGTGCCAGCGGGGGATTGTTAAACTATGGCTACACCTTC.

The chain has TRBV7-2 and TRBJ1-2, with TRBD1 as a possible D gene (5 bases). Germline V gives CDR1 SGHTA, CDR2 FQGNSA. With 4 bases removed from V and 8 bases from J, the gap between germline ends came to 23 bases. CDR3 size: 16 residues. Here the CDR3 DNA reads TGTGCCAGCAGCTCAGGGATAGCAGGGTATTCGGGGGGCTACACCTTC. Translating gives CASSSGIAGYSGGYTF.